Included here is one TCR beta chain sequence, with context. Its antigen remains unidentified. The data were taken from a study of T cell responses to AZD1222 COVID-19 vaccine. Study-wide findings and caveats: CD4 TCRs linked to vaccination spanned spike, dominating at 160-218 and 743-854. The repertoires were collected only after the peak T cell response. Mostly white British, mostly female donors; authors suggested clonal diversity may be underestimated.

Here immunoSEQ multiplex PCR was the method, and the copy in TCRdb shows in-frame clones only, minus some. The sample carries about 39,000 clones, around 90% recorded once. The sample in question was peripheral blood, obtained 28 days after the second dose of the MenACWY control vaccine. This receptor was taken from an adult who received the MenACWY meningococcal vaccine as a control.

The CDR3 sequence is CASSLRRGNEKLFF. As DNA, the CDR3 is TGTGCCAGCAGCTTACGGCGAGGGAATGAAAAACTGTTTTTT. This chain links TRBV13 with TRBJ1-4; no clear D gene. The CDR3 has 14 amino acids. V was cut by 2 bases and J by 5 bases, with 9 bases left in between. Germline V gene data show CDR1 as PRHDT and CDR2 as FYEKMQ (reference sequence).